The rows below give T cell receptor beta chains drawn from one sample of a study of T-cell memory formation after mild COVID-19. Each CDR3 protein gets one entry after TCRdb re-called the 5' RACE reads with MiXCR. The sample holds 200,000 to 250,000 distinct CDR3 sequences, 15% to 19% seen once. The sample comprised PBMCs or a T cell subset sorted from them (not recorded which). The receptors come from an adult woman who had mild COVID-19 (a few samples of this study predate the infection). Cell type and time point are not known. CDR3s include the opening cysteine and the closing phenylalanine or tryptophan. The order of the fields is J gene, CDR3 length, V gene, clone size, D gene, CDR3 DNA, CDR3 protein. A D gene is named only where the DNA matches it firmly. Clone sizes are given selectively: once, few, many, or a class where the clone is expanded.

TRBJ1-1 13 TRBV7-6 . . TGTGCCAGCAGCTTAGCGGGTCAGACTGAAGCTTTCTTT CASSLAGQTEAFF
TRBJ1-1 15 TRBV7-9 . TRBD1 TGTGCCAGCAGCGCTCGACAGGGGATGAACACTGAAGCTTTCTTT CASSARQGMNTEAFF
TRBJ2-3 14 TRBV19 . . TGTGCCAGTAGTACCCCACGGAGGACAGATACGCAGTATTTT CASSTPRRTDTQYF
TRBJ2-1 15 TRBV25-1 few TRBD2 TGTGCCAGCACAACCGGAGCGGGAGGTGGGGATGAGCAGTTCTTC CASTTGAGGGDEQFF
TRBJ2-4 15 TRBV3-1 few . TGTGCCAGCAGCCAAGAGTCGGGCGGGAAGCACATTCAGTACTTC CASSQESGGKHIQYF
TRBJ2-5 13 TRBV30 many . TGTGCCTGGAGTGGTGGACCACAAGAGACCCAGTACTTC CAWSGGPQETQYF
TRBJ2-3 17 TRBV4-2 once . TGTGCCAGCAGCCAAGAAGGCAGGGGATCCACACGGGATACGCAGTATTTT CASSQEGRGSTRDTQYF
TRBJ1-2 14 TRBV6-6 . . TGTGCCAGCAGTTACTCGACTAGGCAGGATGGCTACACCTTC CASSYSTRQDGYTF
TRBJ2-3 15 TRBV7-6 . TRBD2 TGTGCCAGCAGCTTGATGGCGGGGGGCACAGATACGCAGTATTTT CASSLMAGGTDTQYF
TRBJ2-3 16 TRBV6-2/TRBV6-3 . . TGTGCCAGCATGTCTCCCTGGGGGCCCGGCACAGATACGCAGTATTTT CASMSPWGPGTDTQYF
TRBJ1-2 16 TRBV12-3/TRBV12-4 . . TGTGCCAGCAGTTTGGGTAGGCGGACGAGATTCTATGGCTACACCTTC CASSLGRRTRFYGYTF
TRBJ1-1 15 TRBV29-1 few . TGCAGCGTTGTCAGGGTAGGGGATAGGAACACTGAAGCTTTCTTT CSVVRVGDRNTEAFF
TRBJ1-2 15 TRBV7-2 many . TGTGCCAGCAGGGGTAACGCGGGAGCATGGTATGGCTACACCTTC CASRGNAGAWYGYTF
TRBJ1-5 15 TRBV20-1 . . TGCAGTGCTAACCCCGGGGCGGTTGACAATCAGCCCCAGCATTTT CSANPGAVDNQPQHF
TRBJ1-1 12 TRBV4-3 many . TGCGCCAGCAGCCGACGTGGGGATGAAGCTTTCTTT CASSRRGDEAFF